What follows are 20 T cell receptor beta chains derived from one specimen sequenced in a study of cytomegalovirus exposure and HLA in healthy donors. Primers: 60 Vbeta forward and 13 Jbeta reverse. The data were produced by immunoSEQ multiplex PCR, yet TCRdb's version contains in-frame clones alone and is incomplete. The data contain about 180,000 clones, around 80% of them singletons. The sequencing input was PBMCs. The origin of the receptors is a man aged 18 to 29 in good health and CMV-seronegative.

V and J are TRBV15 and TRBJ2-3, with TRBD2 as a possible D gene (5 bases). Germline V gene lookup returns CDR1 LNHNV and CDR2 YYDKDF (reference sequence). The CDR3 has 14 residues. Trimming removed 9 bases from V and 0 bases from J, with 13 bases in between. The CDR3 is CATLRGSSTDTQYF. DNA for the CDR3: TGTGCCACTCTCCGGGGATCTAGCACAGATACGCAGTATTTT.

The chain joins TRBV18 to TRBJ2-5, with D tentatively TRBD2 (6 bases). Trimming took 6 bases from V and 5 from J, leaving 22 bases between them. This CDR3 is 16 amino acids long. From germline, CDR1 is KGHSH and CDR2 LQKENI. The CDR3 DNA is TGTGCCAGCTCCCTTGCCCCCGGCGGGACGATGGAGACCCAGTACTTC. Translating it yields CASSLAPGGTMETQYF.

The chain carries TRBV2 and TRBJ1-1; TRBD1 matches 7 bases. This CDR3 is 16 amino acids long. The V gene end was trimmed by 4 bases and the J gene end by 3 bases; junction bases not matched to a gene: 11. Germline V gene sequence: CDR1 SNHLY, CDR2 FYNNEI. The CDR3 here is CASSGGRGTGDTEAFF. The CDR3 region has the DNA TGTGCCAGCAGTGGAGGCAGGGGGACGGGGGACACTGAAGCTTTCTTT. The full variable domain, its missing parts supplied by reference TRBV2 and TRBJ1-1, is EPEVTQTPSHQVTQMGQEVILRCVPISNHLYFYWYRQILGQKVEFLVSFYNNEISEKSEIFDDQFSVERPDGSNFTLKIRSTKLEDSAMYFCASSGGRGTGDTEAFFGQGTRLTVV.

The chain recombines TRBV5-4 with TRBJ1-4; possibly TRBD1 for D (6 bases). This CDR3 spans 13 amino acids. V lost 3 bases, J lost 5 bases, and 8 bases lay in between. Germline values: CDR1 SGHNT, CDR2 YYREEE (reference sequence). The CDR3, as DNA: TGTGCCAGCAGCTGGGACATCAATGAAAAACTGTTTTTT. This sequence encodes CASSWDINEKLFF.

The chain recombines TRBV4-3 with TRBJ2-1; 8 nucleotides line up with TRBD2. Germline trimming cut 2 bases from V and 8 bases from J; bases unmatched to any gene: 8. The CDR3 spans 15 residues. Germline CDR1 LGHNA, CDR2 YSLEER. DNA of the CDR3: TGCGCCAGCAGCCAAAGGACTTCCGGGAGGGATGAGCAGTTCTTC. The encoded protein is CASSQRTSGRDEQFF.

This clone came up a few times. This chain links TRBV19 with TRBJ2-2; the D gene is possibly TRBD2 (7 bases). CDR1 and CDR2 from the germline V gene are LNHDA and SQIVND (reference sequence). Between the trimmed V and J ends, which lost 9 bases and 6 bases, there was a span of 20 bases. The CDR3 runs to 15 residues. CDR3 in amino acids: CASARPGGGSGELFF. CDR3 nucleotides: TGTGCCAGCGCTAGACCGGGGGGCGGGTCCGGGGAGCTGTTTTTT.

V and J are TRBV5-4 and TRBJ2-1; D gene unclear. The V and J ends lost 6 bases and 2 bases respectively, with 9 bases between them. CDR1 and CDR2 from the germline V gene are SGHNT and YYREEE (reference sequence). CDR3 length: 13 amino acids. The CDR3 sequence: CASMGTTYNEQFF. In DNA form, the CDR3 reads TGTGCCAGCATGGGCACAACCTACAATGAGCAGTTCTTC. The full variable domain, its missing parts supplied by reference TRBV5-4 and TRBJ2-1, is ETGVTQSPTHLIKTRGQQVTLRCSSQSGHNTVSWYQQALGQGPQFIFQYYREEENGRGNFPPRFSGLQFPNYSSELNVNALELDDSALYLCASMGTTYNEQFFGPGTRLTVL.

The chain has TRBV5-6 and TRBJ2-6; maybe TRBD2 (6 bases). The CDR3 is 15 amino acids. Germline values: CDR1 SGHDT, CDR2 YYEEEE. Trimming removed 4 bases from V and 3 bases from J, with 11 bases in between. DNA of the CDR3: TGTGCCAGCAGCCCGGAGGGAAATGGGGCCAACGTCCTGACTTTC. As protein: CASSPEGNGANVLTF.

The rearrangement uses TRBV7-3 and TRBJ1-1; D is possibly TRBD1 (5 bases). The CDR3 length is 14 residues. Germline V gene lookup returns CDR1 SGHTA and CDR2 FQGTGA. Trimming pared 6 bases from V and 3 bases from J, leaving 14 bases between. This chain's CDR3 is CASSSRGADTEAFF. Here the CDR3 DNA reads TGTGCCAGCAGTTCCCGCGGGGCGGACACTGAAGCTTTCTTT.

The chain recombines TRBV4-2 with TRBJ2-7, with 7 bases identical to TRBD1. V trimming: 0 bases; J trimming: 2 bases; junction bases outside the gene matches: 1. Germline V CDR1 and CDR2: LGHNA, YNFKEQ. The CDR3 has 14 amino acids. For the CDR3, the DNA is TGTGCCAGCAGCCAAGAGACAGGGCCCTACGAGCAGTACTTC. Its translation is CASSQETGPYEQYF.

This clone has just one count. The chain uses TRBV4-2 and TRBJ1-4; 9 bases match TRBD1. In germline, CDR1 is LGHNA, CDR2 YNFKEQ. Losses at the gene ends were 8 bases for V and 4 bases for J; bases not matched to a gene: 5. The CDR3 is 14 amino acids. This chain's CDR3 is CASGPGQGNEKLFF. In DNA form, the CDR3 reads TGTGCCAGCGGACCGGGACAGGGTAATGAAAAACTGTTTTTT.

This rearrangement joins TRBV28 to TRBJ2-5; D perhaps matches TRBD2 (5 bases). The V gene lost 7 bases and the J gene lost 7 bases, with 19 bases spanning the gap. The CDR3 totals 14 residues. Germline lookup yields CDR1 MDHEN and CDR2 SYDVKM. The CDR3, as DNA: TGTGCCAGCATTCAGACGGGATATCGGGGGACCCAGTACTTC. Protein: CASIQTGYRGTQYF.

V is TRBV11-3 and J is TRBJ2-3; 8 bases line up with TRBD1. Germline V gene data show CDR1 as SGHNT and CDR2 as YENEEA. The CDR3 runs to 15 residues. V dropped 6 bases and J dropped 2; count of bases not matched to a gene: 7. CDR3 sequence reads: CASRTRQGSTDTQYF. In nucleotides, the CDR3 is TGTGCCAGCAGGACTAGACAGGGGTCCACAGATACGCAGTATTTT.

This chain joins TRBV7-9 and TRBJ1-2; the match to TRBD1 covers 7 bases. The CDR3 consists of 15 residues. Germline-derived CDR1 and CDR2 are SEHNR and FQNEAQ (reference sequence). With 5 bases clipped from V and 4 bases from J, the junction kept 10 bases outside the gene matches. The CDR3 protein is CASSLQGMGTYGYTF. CDR3 nucleotides: TGTGCCAGCAGCCTACAGGGGATGGGGACCTATGGCTACACCTTC. The full variable domain, completed using reference TRBV7-9 and TRBJ1-2, is DTGVSQNPRHKITKRGQNVTFRCDPISEHNRLYWYRQTLGQGPEFLTYFQNEAQLEKSRLLSDRFSAERPKGSFSTLEIQRTEQGDSAMYLCASSLQGMGTYGYTFGSGTRLTVV.

This chain links TRBV19 with TRBJ1-5; D unclear. The CDR3 covers 19 residues. V was clipped by 0 bases and J by 0 bases, with 18 bases between them. The germline gives CDR1 LNHDA, CDR2 SQIVND (reference sequence). The DNA of the CDR3 is TGTGCCAGTAGTATAGAGCCCGGCTCGGCGGGAGCTAGCAATCAGCCCCAGCATTTT. Its translation is CASSIEPGSAGASNQPQHF. Together with reference TRBV19 and TRBJ1-5, the CDR3 gives the full variable domain: DGGITQSPKYLFRKEGQNVTLSCEQNLNHDAMYWYRQDPGQGLRLIYYSQIVNDFQKGDIAEGYSVSREKKESFPLTVTSAQKNPTAFYLCASSIEPGSAGASNQPQHFGDGTRLSIL.

The genes are TRBV5-1 and TRBJ1-2; D may be TRBD1 (5 bases). Trimming removed 0 bases from V and 9 bases from J, with 12 bases in between. The CDR3 extends over 13 amino acids. CDR1 is SGHRS, CDR2 YFSETQ, per germline. This CDR3 is CASSLGGAGSYTF. CDR3 bases: TGCGCCAGCAGCTTGGGAGGGGCGGGGAGCTACACCTTC.

V is TRBV29-1 and J is TRBJ2-4; D is possibly TRBD2 (5 bases). From germline, CDR1 is SQVTM and CDR2 ANQGSEA. Trimming cost V 0 bases and J 13 bases, with 19 bases left between them. The CDR3 covers 14 residues. CDR3 region: CSVEEGKGVGGQYF. The CDR3, as DNA: TGCAGCGTTGAAGAAGGGAAGGGAGTGGGCGGACAGTACTTC. Complete variable domain (other parts from reference TRBV29-1 and TRBJ2-4): SAVISQKPSRDICQRGTSLTIQCQVDSQVTMMFWYRQQPGQSLTLIATANQGSEATYESGFVIDKFPISRPNLTFSTLTVSNMSPEDSSIYLCSVEEGKGVGGQYFGAGTRLSVL.

In this sample, this clone turned up a few times. The rearrangement uses TRBV27 and TRBJ2-3; no clear D. This CDR3 comprises 12 residues. V dropped 5 bases and J dropped 2 bases, with 5 bases sitting between them. Looked up from germline, CDR1 is MNHEY and CDR2 is SMNVEV (reference sequence). The DNA for the CDR3 is TGTGCCAGCAGTGCGCTCACAGATACGCAGTATTTT. Translation gives CASSALTDTQYF.

The chain has TRBV5-4 and TRBJ2-2, with 8 bases that match TRBD2. In germline, CDR1 is SGHNT, CDR2 YYREEE (reference sequence). V lost 0 bases and J lost 6; bases outside the gene matches: 4. This CDR3 is 15 amino acids long. DNA for the CDR3: TGTGCCAGCAGCTTGGCGGGGGGGCCTCCCGGGGAGCTGTTTTTT. Amino acids: CASSLAGGPPGELFF. The full variable domain, rest sourced from reference TRBV5-4 and TRBJ2-2, is ETGVTQSPTHLIKTRGQQVTLRCSSQSGHNTVSWYQQALGQGPQFIFQYYREEENGRGNFPPRFSGLQFPNYSSELNVNALELDDSALYLCASSLAGGPPGELFFGEGSRLTVL.

This chain connects TRBV11-1 to TRBJ1-6; 7 nucleotides align to TRBD1. The CDR3 contains 15 residues. The germline gives CDR1 SGHAT, CDR2 FQDESV (reference sequence). J lost 6 bases, V lost 2 bases, and 4 bases had no gene match. Written as DNA, the CDR3 is TGTGCCAGCAGCTTAAGGGGGCCGGCTAATTCACCCCTCCACTTT. Its translation is CASSLRGPANSPLHF. The complete variable domain, with remaining parts taken from reference TRBV11-1 and TRBJ1-6, reads EAEVAQSPRYKITEKSQAVAFWCDPISGHATLYWYRQILGQGPELLVQFQDESVVDDSQLPKDRFSAERLKGVDSTLKIQPAELGDSAMYLCASSLRGPANSPLHFGNGTRLTVT.